A selection of T cell receptor beta chains follows, all from one sample in a study of human T cells and chemical hapten exposure. MiXCR, applied by TCRdb to the RACE reads, yields one record per CDR3 protein. The sample holds some 330,000 distinct CDR3 sequences, 4.5% to 5.5% seen once. This material consisted of whole blood, taken in connection with sensitization to the hapten diphenylcyclopropenone (DPC). All receptors derive from a woman aged 18-29 years with alopecia areata. Some clones in this sample may be carry-over from other donors' samples. Each CDR3 is given with its conserved first and last residue. A D gene is named only where the DNA matches it firmly. Not every row has a clone size; where given, it reads once, few, many or a size class.

V gene: TRBV1; D gene: -; J gene: TRBJ2-3; clone size: -; CDR3 DNA: TGCACCAGCAGCTGGCGGGACTCTTGGCCCCCAGATACGCAGTATTTT; CDR3 protein: CTSSWRDSWPPDTQYF
V gene: TRBV6-2/TRBV6-3; D gene: TRBD1; J gene: TRBJ2-5; clone size: many; CDR3 DNA: TGTGCCAGCAAACCGGGACAGGGGGCCCTAAAAGAGACCCAGTACTTC; CDR3 protein: CASKPGQGALKETQYF
V gene: TRBV28; D gene: -; J gene: TRBJ2-6; clone size: many; CDR3 DNA: TGTGCCAGCAGTTCAACAGGGCTCCGGGCTGGGGCCAACGTCCTGACTTTC; CDR3 protein: CASSSTGLRAGANVLTF
V gene: TRBV19; D gene: -; J gene: TRBJ2-7; clone size: many; CDR3 DNA: TGTGCCACCGAGTCCGGCAGCACCTACGAGCAGTACTTC; CDR3 protein: CATESGSTYEQYF
V gene: TRBV7-9; D gene: TRBD2; J gene: TRBJ2-5; clone size: many; CDR3 DNA: TGTGCCAGCAGCTTAGCCTGGCTAGCGGGGGGACAAGAGACCCAGTACTTC; CDR3 protein: CASSLAWLAGGQETQYF
V gene: TRBV18; D gene: TRBD2; J gene: TRBJ2-5; clone size: -; CDR3 DNA: TGTGCCAGCTCACCACCGGTCCTAGCGGGGGAGGAGACCCAGTACTTC; CDR3 protein: CASSPPVLAGEETQYF
V gene: TRBV5-6; D gene: -; J gene: TRBJ1-5; clone size: -; CDR3 DNA: TGTGCCAGCAGCTTCCAAACAGGGAATCAGCCCCAGCATTTT; CDR3 protein: CASSFQTGNQPQHF
V gene: TRBV20-1; D gene: -; J gene: TRBJ1-2; clone size: -; CDR3 DNA: TGCAGTGCTCTCCAGATCTATGGCTACACCTTC; CDR3 protein: CSALQIYGYTF
V gene: TRBV7-3; D gene: TRBD1; J gene: TRBJ2-2; clone size: many; CDR3 DNA: TGTGCCGGATGGACAGGGGAGATGAACACCGGGGAGCTGTTTTTT; CDR3 protein: CAGWTGEMNTGELFF
V gene: TRBV5-4; D gene: -; J gene: TRBJ1-1; clone size: -; CDR3 DNA: TGTGCCAGCGCACTCGCGGCTAACACTGAAGCTTTCTTT; CDR3 protein: CASALAANTEAFF
V gene: TRBV7-2; D gene: TRBD2; J gene: TRBJ2-3; clone size: -; CDR3 DNA: TGTGCCAGCAGCGCCCCACTAGCGGGGGGGAAGTCAGATACGCAGTATTTT; CDR3 protein: CASSAPLAGGKSDTQYF
V gene: TRBV7-8; D gene: -; J gene: TRBJ1-5; clone size: -; CDR3 DNA: TGTGCCAGCAGCTTAGCGAGGGGGCAGCCCCAGCATTTT; CDR3 protein: CASSLARGQPQHF
V gene: TRBV29-1; D gene: TRBD1; J gene: TRBJ1-2; clone size: few; CDR3 DNA: TGCAGCGTTACACAGGGGGCGAGTGGCTACACCTTC; CDR3 protein: CSVTQGASGYTF
V gene: TRBV6-2/TRBV6-3; D gene: -; J gene: TRBJ2-1; clone size: many; CDR3 DNA: TGTGCCAGCATCTACGCGGCGGGGTTCACCTACAATGAGCAGTTCTTC; CDR3 protein: CASIYAAGFTYNEQFF
V gene: TRBV12-3/TRBV12-4; D gene: TRBD2; J gene: TRBJ2-1; clone size: -; CDR3 DNA: TGTGCCAGCAGGGGACTAGCGGGGGGATCTTACAATGAGCAGTTCTTC; CDR3 protein: CASRGLAGGSYNEQFF
V gene: TRBV7-3; D gene: TRBD2; J gene: TRBJ2-5; clone size: -; CDR3 DNA: TGTGCCAGCAGCTTAATGGGGACCGGGGGGGAGACCCAGTACTTC; CDR3 protein: CASSLMGTGGETQYF
V gene: TRBV18; D gene: TRBD1; J gene: TRBJ1-5; clone size: few; CDR3 DNA: TGTGCCAGCTCACCACCAGACGACAGGGGATTTACGAGAGATCAGCCCCAGCATTTT; CDR3 protein: CASSPPDDRGFTRDQPQHF
V gene: TRBV27; D gene: TRBD1; J gene: TRBJ1-1; clone size: few; CDR3 DNA: TGTGCCAGCAACGCCCTAACGGGGACAGGGTTGAACACTGAAGCTTTCTTT; CDR3 protein: CASNALTGTGLNTEAFF
V gene: TRBV7-8; D gene: -; J gene: TRBJ1-1; clone size: many; CDR3 DNA: TGTGCCAGCAGCTTGGTGGGAAGGAACACTGAAGCTTTCTTT; CDR3 protein: CASSLVGRNTEAFF
V gene: TRBV7-9; D gene: -; J gene: TRBJ2-7; clone size: many; CDR3 DNA: TGTGCCAGCAGTTCCCCTCCCGGTCCCGCGGGGTACGAGCAGTACTTC; CDR3 protein: CASSSPPGPAGYEQYF
V gene: TRBV5-1; D gene: TRBD1; J gene: TRBJ1-1; clone size: few; CDR3 DNA: TGCGCCAGCAGGCTGACAGGGGGAGGCACTGAAGCTTTCTTT; CDR3 protein: CASRLTGGGTEAFF
V gene: TRBV12-3/TRBV12-4; D gene: -; J gene: TRBJ2-7; clone size: -; CDR3 DNA: TGTGCCAGCAGTTTAACTCAGAACGAGCAGTACTTC; CDR3 protein: CASSLTQNEQYF
V gene: TRBV14; D gene: -; J gene: TRBJ1-1; clone size: many; CDR3 DNA: TGTGCCAGCAGCCAATCGGTCACTGAAGCTTTCTTT; CDR3 protein: CASSQSVTEAFF
V gene: TRBV20-1; D gene: TRBD1; J gene: TRBJ2-3; clone size: few; CDR3 DNA: TGCAGTGCTTGGACAGGGAAATTAACAGATACGCAGTATTTT; CDR3 protein: CSAWTGKLTDTQYF
V gene: TRBV28; D gene: -; J gene: TRBJ1-1; clone size: many; CDR3 DNA: TGTGCCAGCAGTGGGACACGAGGGAACACTGAAGCTTTCTTT; CDR3 protein: CASSGTRGNTEAFF
V gene: TRBV5-7; D gene: -; J gene: TRBJ1-6; clone size: -; CDR3 DNA: TGTGCCAGCAGCGCCGCCCGAGCATATAATTCACCCCTCCACTTT; CDR3 protein: CASSAARAYNSPLHF
V gene: TRBV7-2; D gene: -; J gene: TRBJ2-5; clone size: -; CDR3 DNA: TGTGCCAGCAGCTTAGATGCGAAAGAGACCCAGTACTTC; CDR3 protein: CASSLDAKETQYF
V gene: TRBV4-2; D gene: -; J gene: TRBJ1-1; clone size: many; CDR3 DNA: TGTGCCAGCAGCCAAGATGCCAGACCGGTTAGGTTGAACACTGAAGCTTTCTTT; CDR3 protein: CASSQDARPVRLNTEAFF
V gene: TRBV4-3; D gene: -; J gene: TRBJ1-1; clone size: -; CDR3 DNA: TGCGCCAGCAGCCAAGGTGGAGACTTTGAAGCTTTCTTT; CDR3 protein: CASSQGGDFEAFF
V gene: TRBV5-1; D gene: -; J gene: TRBJ1-5; clone size: -; CDR3 DNA: TGCGCCAGCAGCCAGGGAGTTAGCAATCAGCCCCAGCATTTT; CDR3 protein: CASSQGVSNQPQHF
V gene: TRBV7-2; D gene: -; J gene: TRBJ1-6; clone size: many; CDR3 DNA: TGTGCCAGCAGCTTAGCCAGTACAGGATCAAATTCACCCCTCCACTTT; CDR3 protein: CASSLASTGSNSPLHF
V gene: TRBV18; D gene: TRBD1; J gene: TRBJ2-5; clone size: -; CDR3 DNA: TGTGCCAGCTCTGCCGACAGGGAACTTGGCCAGTACTTC; CDR3 protein: CASSADRELGQYF
V gene: TRBV12-3/TRBV12-4; D gene: TRBD2; J gene: TRBJ2-3; clone size: many; CDR3 DNA: TGTGCCAGCAGTCCCAGGCAGCGGGGGGGCACAGATACGCAGTATTTT; CDR3 protein: CASSPRQRGGTDTQYF
V gene: TRBV9; D gene: -; J gene: TRBJ1-1; clone size: few; CDR3 DNA: TGTGCCAGCAGCGGTGAGAGGACAGCAATGAACACTGAAGCTTTCTTT; CDR3 protein: CASSGERTAMNTEAFF
V gene: TRBV12-3/TRBV12-4; D gene: -; J gene: TRBJ1-1; clone size: many; CDR3 DNA: TGTGCCAGCAGTTTAAAGGGGCTGAACACTGAAGCTTTCTTT; CDR3 protein: CASSLKGLNTEAFF
V gene: TRBV20-1; D gene: -; J gene: TRBJ2-3; clone size: -; CDR3 DNA: TGCAGTGCCGCCCGATCAAACTTGGGCGGTACGCAGTATTTT; CDR3 protein: CSAARSNLGGTQYF
V gene: TRBV5-1; D gene: TRBD2; J gene: TRBJ2-5; clone size: few; CDR3 DNA: TGCGCCAGCAGGAGGTGGGCTAGCGGGGACCAAGAGACCCAGTACTTC; CDR3 protein: CASRRWASGDQETQYF
V gene: TRBV6-5; D gene: -; J gene: TRBJ1-1; clone size: few; CDR3 DNA: TGTGCCAGCAGTTCCTTCGAGGACAGTGAAGCTTTCTTT; CDR3 protein: CASSSFEDSEAFF
V gene: TRBV7-9; D gene: -; J gene: TRBJ1-6; clone size: few; CDR3 DNA: TGTGCCGCGAGCGGGGGGAACATCGGCTATAATTCACCCCTCCACTTT; CDR3 protein: CAASGGNIGYNSPLHF
V gene: TRBV5-1; D gene: TRBD2; J gene: TRBJ2-1; clone size: -; CDR3 DNA: TGCGCCAGCAGACCTAAACTAGCGGGGGGGCCCACTGAGCAGTTCTTC; CDR3 protein: CASRPKLAGGPTEQFF
V gene: TRBV4-3; D gene: -; J gene: TRBJ1-6; clone size: -; CDR3 DNA: TGCGCCAGCAGCCAAGGTGATGGGGGATCGAATTCACCCCTCCACTTT; CDR3 protein: CASSQGDGGSNSPLHF
V gene: TRBV12-3/TRBV12-4; D gene: -; J gene: TRBJ2-2; clone size: many; CDR3 DNA: TGTGCCAGCAGTTTAAACCCTACGGCCGGGGAGCTGTTTTTT; CDR3 protein: CASSLNPTAGELFF
V gene: TRBV15; D gene: -; J gene: TRBJ2-6; clone size: few; CDR3 DNA: TGTGCCACCAGCCAGGAAAGTTCCTCTGGGGCCAACGTCCTGACTTTC; CDR3 protein: CATSQESSSGANVLTF
V gene: TRBV2; D gene: -; J gene: TRBJ1-6; clone size: few; CDR3 DNA: TGTGCCAGCACGACCGGGGTCTCCTATAATTCACCCCTCCACTTT; CDR3 protein: CASTTGVSYNSPLHF
V gene: TRBV7-9; D gene: TRBD1; J gene: TRBJ2-1; clone size: few; CDR3 DNA: TGTGCCAGCAGTTTCCGGGACAGGGGTAGAAATGAGCAGTTCTTC; CDR3 protein: CASSFRDRGRNEQFF
V gene: TRBV6-2/TRBV6-3; D gene: -; J gene: TRBJ2-5; clone size: -; CDR3 DNA: TGTGCCAGCCAAGGCGAGGATCGTCCGGGGACCCAGTACTTC; CDR3 protein: CASQGEDRPGTQYF
V gene: TRBV7-9; D gene: TRBD1; J gene: TRBJ2-7; clone size: few; CDR3 DNA: TGTGCCAGCAGCTTGTCCGGGACAGAAATACAGTACTTC; CDR3 protein: CASSLSGTEIQYF
V gene: TRBV5-6; D gene: -; J gene: TRBJ2-7; clone size: many; CDR3 DNA: TGTGCCAGCAGCTTGCTTAGCTCCTACGAGCAGTACTTC; CDR3 protein: CASSLLSSYEQYF